The clone carrying this T cell receptor beta chain was seen at least ten times. As yet, its antigen is unknown. The sample comes from a study of T cell repertoires in cytomegalovirus infection. Across the study: Evidence of both CMV infection and a matching HLA type came from public TCR beta signatures. Study findings and constraints: CMV-specific TCR beta clonotypes restricted by HLA-C were the ones dominating the ex vivo response. CMV carriers with the relevant HLA were identified by cumulative public TCR beta family frequency.

The CDR3 contains 14 residues. After removal of 3 bases from V and 6 bases from J, the junction contained 11 bases not matched to a gene. Germline CDR1 and CDR2: SQVTM and ANQGSEA. TCRdb re-analysed the reads in MiXCR, keeping a single row per CDR3 protein. The sample has around 100,000 distinct CDR3 sequences, 9.5% to 13% seen once. Sequencing was done on a sample of PBMCs, sequenced either directly or after in vitro stimulation (not recorded which). The origin of this receptor is a human donor in good health (CMV status not recorded). Some clones in this sample may be carry-over from other donors' samples. J is TRBJ2-7 and V is TRBV29-1; 7 bases agree with TRBD1. The CDR3 sequence: CSVERTGVSGEQYF. The CDR3 DNA is TGCAGCGTTGAGCGTACAGGGGTTTCCGGCGAGCAGTACTTC.